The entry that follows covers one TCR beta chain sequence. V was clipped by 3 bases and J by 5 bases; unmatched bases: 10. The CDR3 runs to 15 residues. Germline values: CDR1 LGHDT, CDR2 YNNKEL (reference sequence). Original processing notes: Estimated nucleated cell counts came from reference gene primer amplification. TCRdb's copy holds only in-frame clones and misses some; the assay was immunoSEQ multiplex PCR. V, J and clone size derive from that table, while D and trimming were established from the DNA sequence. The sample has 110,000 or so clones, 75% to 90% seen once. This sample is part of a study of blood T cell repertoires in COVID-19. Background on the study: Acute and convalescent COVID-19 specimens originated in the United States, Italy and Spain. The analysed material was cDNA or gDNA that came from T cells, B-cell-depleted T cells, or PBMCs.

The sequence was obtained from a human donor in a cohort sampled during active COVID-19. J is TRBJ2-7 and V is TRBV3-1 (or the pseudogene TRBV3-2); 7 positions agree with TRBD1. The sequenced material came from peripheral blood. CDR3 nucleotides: TGTGCCAGCAGCCATAGACAGGGAATCCTCCACGAGCAGTACTTC. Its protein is CASSHRQGILHEQYF.